The 20 T cell receptor beta chains presented below share a single source sample, sequenced in a study of T cells in Graves' hyperthyroidism and ophthalmopathy. RNA transcripts yielded amplified TCR beta CDR3 regions. TCR CDR3 underwent first-round RT-PCR with the HTBI primer set. TCRdb re-derived calls from the multiplex PCR reads in MiXCR, one entry per CDR3 protein. The repertoire has 600,000 to 750,000 distinct CDR3 sequences, approximately 15% of them found once; the top ten carry roughly a sixth. The sequencing input was blood. All receptors derive from a man over 45 with Graves' hyperthyroidism.

This clonotype has more than one count but fewer than ten. CDR3 DNA: TGTGCCAGTAGGAGGGGCAGTTCAAATGAAAAACTGTTTTTT. Protein product: CASRRGSSNEKLFF. V and J are TRBV19 and TRBJ1-4, with D perhaps matching TRBD1 (5 bases). Germline CDR1 LNHDA, CDR2 SQIVND (reference sequence). Trimming left V 6 bases short and J 5 bases short, with 13 bases between. The CDR3 contains 14 residues.

This clonotype was picked up a small number of times. The J gene is TRBJ1-2, the V gene TRBV28; TRBD1 might be the D (5 bases). The CDR3 is made up of 14 amino acids. The ends were cut back, 5 bases at V and 5 bases at J, with 15 bases in the middle. Germline values: CDR1 MDHEN, CDR2 SYDVKM. The CDR3 loop reads CASSPGTMRYGYTF. Written as DNA, the CDR3 is TGTGCCAGCAGTCCCGGGACCATGCGGTATGGCTACACCTTC.

The genes are TRBV28 and TRBJ2-1; TRBD2 might be the D (5 bases). V was cut by 6 bases and J by 0 bases, with 12 bases left in between. CDR1 is MDHEN, CDR2 SYDVKM, per germline. There are 15 residues in the CDR3. Here the CDR3 DNA reads TGTGCCAGCAGCCCAAGCACTAGCTCCTACAATGAGCAGTTCTTC. This codes for CASSPSTSSYNEQFF.

This clonotype came up many times. The CDR3 DNA is TGTGCCAGCAGGGGTCCTTATTCCGAAGCTTTCTTT. Translated: CASRGPYSEAFF. V usage is TRBV27 and J usage is TRBJ1-1; no firm D call. V lost 6 bases to trimming and J lost 8 bases, with 13 bases between them. The CDR3 runs 12 residues. Germline V gene data show CDR1 as MNHEY and CDR2 as SMNVEV (reference sequence).

The sample holds many counts of this clonotype. V usage is TRBV5-1 and J usage is TRBJ2-7; the D gene is possibly TRBD2 (6 bases). Trimming shortened V by 0 bases and J by 5 bases, and 9 bases separated the two germline ends. The CDR3 runs 13 residues. Germline values: CDR1 SGHRS, CDR2 YFSETQ. The CDR3 is CASSLGGIDEQYF. The CDR3 nucleotides are TGCGCCAGCAGCTTGGGCGGGATCGACGAGCAGTACTTC.

V and J are TRBV6-5 and TRBJ2-7, with 7 nucleotides matching TRBD1. This CDR3 has 15 residues. Germline trimming cut 2 bases from V and 5 bases from J; bases unmatched to any gene: 9. Germline V gene lookup returns CDR1 MNHEY and CDR2 SVGAGI. CDR3 DNA: TGTGCCAGCAGTTACCTGGGCAGGGGGTTGGACGAGCAGTACTTC. It is translated as CASSYLGRGLDEQYF.

The chain combines TRBV6-5 with TRBJ2-2; unclear D gene. The CDR3 spans 13 residues. V shed 2 bases and J shed 4 bases, with 5 bases lying between them. The germline CDR1 and CDR2 sequences are MNHEY and SVGAGI. The chain's CDR3 is CASSYDTTGELFF. DNA for the CDR3: TGTGCCAGCAGTTACGACACCACCGGGGAGCTGTTTTTT.

Details on this clonotype: The conserved phenylalanine or tryptophan normally closing the CDR3 is absent here, so this likely arose from a read error. This rearrangement joins TRBV30 to TRBJ1-2; no clear D gene. CDR1 is GTSNPN, CDR2 SVGIG, per germline (reference sequence). V lost 1 base and J 2 bases, leaving 11 bases between the germline ends. The length of the CDR3 is 14 residues. The CDR3 loop reads CAWSESGLNYGYTV. As DNA, the CDR3 is TGTGCCTGGAGTGAATCGGGATTAAACTATGGCTACACCGTC.

A few counts support this clonotype. The rearrangement links TRBV10-3 to TRBJ2-1; D is possibly TRBD2 (5 bases). Germline values: CDR1 ENHRY, CDR2 SYGVKD. The CDR3 has 12 residues. The CDR3 DNA follows: TGTGCGTCCCGGGAACTGTACAATGAGCAGTTCTTC. Amino acid sequence: CASRELYNEQFF.

This clonotype was observed at least ten times. V and J are TRBV29-1 and TRBJ2-5; D call uncertain. The CDR3 runs 12 residues. Germline lookup yields CDR1 SQVTM and CDR2 ANQGSEA. V gave up 3 bases and J gave up 5 bases, with 10 bases separating them. CDR3 in DNA: TGCAGCGTTGATTCAGAGAAGGAGACCCAGTACTTC. Encoded protein: CSVDSEKETQYF.

Comment on this clonotype: Being one base from a much bigger clone, this may be a read error. This rearrangement joins TRBV9 to TRBJ2-2; D ambiguous. V dropped 0 bases and J dropped 6 bases, with 15 bases sitting between them. CDR3 length: 16 residues. Per the germline V gene, CDR1 is SGDLS and CDR2 is YYNGEE. In DNA, the CDR3 is TGTGCCAGCAGCGTAGAGGACGACCCTCGGGCCGGGGAGCTGTTTTTT. Its protein is CASSVEDDPRAGELFF.

This clonotype was counted only a few times. The chain recombines TRBV6-1 with TRBJ2-1, with D possibly being TRBD2 (6 bases). Germline CDR1 reads MNHNS; CDR2 reads SASEGT. Trimming shortened V by 5 bases and J by 5 bases, and 16 bases separated the two germline ends. This CDR3 is 15 amino acids long. CDR3 residues: CASSRSRDPNNEQFF. The CDR3 nucleotides read TGTGCCAGCAGTAGGTCGCGGGACCCTAACAATGAGCAGTTCTTC.

The rearrangement links TRBV2 to TRBJ2-5; perhaps TRBD1 as D (5 bases). The germline CDR1 and CDR2 sequences are SNHLY and FYNNEI. This CDR3 spans 16 amino acids. Trimming pared 10 bases from V and 3 bases from J, leaving 24 bases between. The CDR3 protein is CATKSTVLWGKETQYF. The DNA of the CDR3 is TGTGCCACCAAATCGACAGTTCTCTGGGGAAAAGAGACCCAGTACTTC.

This clonotype was counted only a few times. This sequence joins TRBV28 and TRBJ1-2; no clear D. Trimming left V 3 bases short and J 4 bases short, with 9 bases between. The germline V gene encodes CDR1 MDHEN and CDR2 SYDVKM. The CDR3 is 13 amino acids. CDR3 nucleotide sequence: TGTGCCAGCAGTTTGACGAGGTCCTATGGCTACACCTTC. Protein product: CASSLTRSYGYTF.

The rearrangement joins TRBV12-3 or TRBV12-4 to TRBJ1-1, with D possibly TRBD1 on 6 matching bases. The ends were cut back, 4 bases at V and 3 bases at J, with 12 bases in the middle. The CDR3 runs 14 residues. The CDR3 coding sequence is TGTGCCAGCAGTTCGGGGGGGCCGGACACTGAAGCTTTCTTT. Translated: CASSSGGPDTEAFF.

This clonotype was seen many times. The chain links TRBV28 to TRBJ2-3, with TRBD2 as a possible D gene (5 bases). Germline CDR1 is MDHEN and CDR2 is SYDVKM. V was shortened by 0 bases and J by 1 base, with 8 bases between the two germline ends. The CDR3 extends over 15 amino acids. The CDR3 DNA reads as TGTGCCAGCAGTTTATGGGGTAGCGGCACAGATACGCAGTATTTT. Its translation is CASSLWGSGTDTQYF.

In its sample, this clonotype was seen many times. The gene calls are TRBV19 and TRBJ1-5; the D gene is possibly TRBD1 (5 bases). Germline CDR1 and CDR2: LNHDA and SQIVND (reference sequence). CDR3 size: 14 residues. Trimming cost V 3 bases and J 5 bases, with 11 bases left between them. CDR3 sequence reads: CASSIWGRHQPQHF. The CDR3 coding sequence is TGTGCCAGTAGTATTTGGGGCAGACATCAGCCCCAGCATTTT.

The sample holds a few counts of this clonotype. The chain combines TRBV6-2 or TRBV6-3 with TRBJ1-5, with TRBD1 matching 7 bases. Germline loops: CDR1 MNHEY, CDR2 SVGEGT. The CDR3 is 20 amino acids. Trimming removed 3 bases from V and 3 bases from J; junction bases left unmatched: 20. The CDR3 loop reads CASSYNAGWHRGLVNQPQHF. Here the CDR3 DNA reads TGTGCCAGCAGTTATAATGCGGGGTGGCACAGGGGTTTAGTCAATCAGCCCCAGCATTTT.

V usage is TRBV12-3 or TRBV12-4 and J usage is TRBJ1-2; possible D gene TRBD1, 6 bases. V lost 1 base to trimming and J lost 4 bases, with 13 bases between them. The CDR3 sequence is 15 residues long. This chain's CDR3 is CASSLVGGLTYGYTF. For the CDR3, the DNA is TGTGCCAGCAGTTTAGTAGGGGGGCTTACCTATGGCTACACCTTC.

CDR3 sequence (DNA): TGTGCCATCAGTGACCAGGGGACCTCTAACTATGGCTACACCTTC. It codes for CAISDQGTSNYGYTF. The V gene is TRBV10-3, the J gene TRBJ1-2; D perhaps matches TRBD1 (6 bases). V shed 3 bases and J shed 0 bases, with 11 bases lying between them. The germline V gene encodes CDR1 ENHRY and CDR2 SYGVKD. The CDR3 extends over 15 amino acids.